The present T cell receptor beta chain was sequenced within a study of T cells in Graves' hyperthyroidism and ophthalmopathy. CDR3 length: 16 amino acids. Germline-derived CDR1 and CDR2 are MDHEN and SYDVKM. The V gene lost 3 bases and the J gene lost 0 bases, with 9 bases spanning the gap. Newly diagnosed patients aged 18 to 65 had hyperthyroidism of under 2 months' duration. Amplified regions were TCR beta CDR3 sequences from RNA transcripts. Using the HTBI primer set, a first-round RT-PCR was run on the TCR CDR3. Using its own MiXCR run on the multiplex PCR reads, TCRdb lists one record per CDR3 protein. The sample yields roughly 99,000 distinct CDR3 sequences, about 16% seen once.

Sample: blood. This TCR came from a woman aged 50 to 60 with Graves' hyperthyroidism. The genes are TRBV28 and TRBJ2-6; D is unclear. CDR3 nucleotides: TGTGCCAGCAGTTTGCGTTGGAGCTCTGGGGCCAACGTCCTGACTTTC. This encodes CASSLRWSSGANVLTF.